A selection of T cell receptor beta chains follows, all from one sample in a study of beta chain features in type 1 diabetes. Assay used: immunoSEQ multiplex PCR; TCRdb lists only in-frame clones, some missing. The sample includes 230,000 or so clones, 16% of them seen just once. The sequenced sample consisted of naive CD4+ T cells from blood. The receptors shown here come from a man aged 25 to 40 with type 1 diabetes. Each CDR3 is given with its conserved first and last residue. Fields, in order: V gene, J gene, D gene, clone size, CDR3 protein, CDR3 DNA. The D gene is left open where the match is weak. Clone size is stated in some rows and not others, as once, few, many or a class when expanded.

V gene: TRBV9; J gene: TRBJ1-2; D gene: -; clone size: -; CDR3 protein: CASSVVLWDKGHGYTF; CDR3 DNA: TGTGCCAGCAGCGTAGTTCTTTGGGACAAGGGTCATGGCTACACCTTC
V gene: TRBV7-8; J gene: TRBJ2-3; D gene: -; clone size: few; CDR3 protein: CASSPGTRTDTQYF; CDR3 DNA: TGTGCCAGCAGCCCAGGGACACGGACAGATACGCAGTATTTT
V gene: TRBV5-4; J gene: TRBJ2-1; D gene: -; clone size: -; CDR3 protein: CASSRVGAEQFF; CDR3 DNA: TGTGCCAGCAGCCGCGTGGGGGCTGAGCAGTTCTTC
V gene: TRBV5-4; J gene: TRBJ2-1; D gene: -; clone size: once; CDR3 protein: CASSSPLISREWDEQFF; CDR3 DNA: TGTGCCAGCAGCTCCCCCCTGATCTCGCGGGAATGGGATGAGCAGTTCTTC
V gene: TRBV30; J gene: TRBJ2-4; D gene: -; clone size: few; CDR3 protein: CAWSVLGDIQYF; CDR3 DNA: TGTGCCTGGAGTGTCCTGGGCGACATTCAGTACTTC
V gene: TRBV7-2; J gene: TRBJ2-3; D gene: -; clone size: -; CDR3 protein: CASSLYRDTQYF; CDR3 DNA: TGTGCCAGCAGCTTATACCGAGATACGCAGTATTTT
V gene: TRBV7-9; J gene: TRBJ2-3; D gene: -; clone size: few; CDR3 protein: CASSQGSLHTDTQYF; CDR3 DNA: TGTGCCAGCAGCCAAGGGTCACTTCACACAGATACGCAGTATTTT
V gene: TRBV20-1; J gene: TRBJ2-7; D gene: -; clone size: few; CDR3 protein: CSARGGEQYF; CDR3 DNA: TGCAGTGCTAGAGGAGGGGAGCAGTACTTC
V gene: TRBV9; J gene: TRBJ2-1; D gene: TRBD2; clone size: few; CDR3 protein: CASSVSGLAGVGEQFF; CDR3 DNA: TGTGCCAGCAGCGTATCAGGACTAGCGGGAGTAGGGGAGCAGTTCTTC
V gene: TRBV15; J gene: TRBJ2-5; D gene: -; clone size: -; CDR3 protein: CATSRDTETQYF; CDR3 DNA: TGTGCCACCAGCAGAGATACCGAGACCCAGTACTTC
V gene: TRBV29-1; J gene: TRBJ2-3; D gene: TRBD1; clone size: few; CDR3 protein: CSVGDRQGATDTQYF; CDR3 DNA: TGCAGCGTTGGAGACCGACAGGGGGCCACAGATACGCAGTATTTT
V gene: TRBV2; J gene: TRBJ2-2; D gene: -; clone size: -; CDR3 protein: CASRNWNTGELFF; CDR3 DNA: TGTGCCAGTCGGAACTGGAACACCGGGGAGCTGTTTTTT
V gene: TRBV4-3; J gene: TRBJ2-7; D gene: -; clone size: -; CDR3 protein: CASSQDLSTSYEQYF; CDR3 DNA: TGCGCCAGCAGCCAAGATCTCAGCACCTCCTACGAGCAGTACTTC
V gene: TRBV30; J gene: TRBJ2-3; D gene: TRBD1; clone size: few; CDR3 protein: CAWSRDLTGAGTDTQYF; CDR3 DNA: TGTGCCTGGAGTCGCGACCTCACAGGGGCAGGCACAGATACGCAGTATTTT
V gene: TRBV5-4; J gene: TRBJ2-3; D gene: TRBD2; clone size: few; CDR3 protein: CASSSMTSGSTDTQYF; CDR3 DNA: TGTGCCAGCAGCTCTATGACTAGCGGGAGCACAGATACGCAGTATTTT
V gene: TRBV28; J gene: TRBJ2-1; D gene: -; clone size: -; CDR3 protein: CASSQGNEQFF; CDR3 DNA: TGTGCCAGCAGTCAGGGGAATGAGCAGTTCTTC
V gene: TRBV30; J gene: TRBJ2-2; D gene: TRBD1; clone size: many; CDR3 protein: CAVTRQGGGELFF; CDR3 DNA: TGTGCCGTGACGCGACAGGGCGGCGGGGAGCTGTTTTTT
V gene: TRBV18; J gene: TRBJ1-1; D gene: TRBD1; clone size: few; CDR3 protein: CASSQQDRAGTEAFF; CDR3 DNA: TGTGCCAGCTCACAGCAAGACAGGGCGGGGACTGAAGCTTTCTTT
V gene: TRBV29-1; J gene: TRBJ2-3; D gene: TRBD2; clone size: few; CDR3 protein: CSVGGGSIAVAQYF; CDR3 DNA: TGCAGCGTTGGTGGCGGGAGTATCGCGGTGGCGCAGTATTTT
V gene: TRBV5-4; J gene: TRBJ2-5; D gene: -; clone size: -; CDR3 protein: CASSRGQSQETQYF; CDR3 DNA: TGTGCCAGCAGCCGAGGACAGAGCCAAGAGACCCAGTACTTC
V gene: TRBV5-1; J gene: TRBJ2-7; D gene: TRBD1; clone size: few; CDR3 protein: CASKRQGDYEQYF; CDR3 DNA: TGCGCCAGCAAACGGCAGGGGGACTACGAGCAGTACTTC
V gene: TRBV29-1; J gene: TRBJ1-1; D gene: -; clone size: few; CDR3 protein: CSVPGRDTEAFF; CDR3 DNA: TGCAGCGTCCCTGGGCGGGACACTGAAGCTTTCTTT
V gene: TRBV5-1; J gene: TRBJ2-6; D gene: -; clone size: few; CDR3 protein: CASSVDSLGANVLTF; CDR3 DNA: TGCGCCAGCAGCGTCGACAGTCTTGGGGCCAACGTCCTGACTTTC
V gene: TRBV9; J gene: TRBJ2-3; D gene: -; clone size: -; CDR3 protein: CASSAREDTDTQYF; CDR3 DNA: TGTGCCAGCAGCGCCCGAGAGGACACAGATACGCAGTATTTT
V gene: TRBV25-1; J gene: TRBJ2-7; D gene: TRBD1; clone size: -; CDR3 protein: CASSDPTGGMYEQYF; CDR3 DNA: TGTGCCAGCAGTGACCCGACAGGGGGCATGTACGAGCAGTACTTC
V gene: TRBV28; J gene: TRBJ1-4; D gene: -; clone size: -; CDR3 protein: CATAGGTNEKLFF; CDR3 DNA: TGTGCTACGGCCGGGGGAACTAATGAAAAACTGTTTTTT
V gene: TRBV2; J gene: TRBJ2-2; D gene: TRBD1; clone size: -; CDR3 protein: CASGTDRDPAGELFF; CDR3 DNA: TGTGCCAGCGGAACGGACAGGGACCCGGCCGGGGAGCTGTTTTTT
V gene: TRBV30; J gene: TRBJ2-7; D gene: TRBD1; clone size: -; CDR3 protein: CAWSSGTGDEQYF; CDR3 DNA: TGTGCCTGGAGTTCCGGGACAGGGGACGAGCAGTACTTC
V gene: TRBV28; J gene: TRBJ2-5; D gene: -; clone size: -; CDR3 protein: CASSLYRSLETQYF; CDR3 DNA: TGTGCCAGCAGTTTATACCGGAGTTTGGAGACCCAGTACTTC